This TCR beta chain was profiled in a study of T cells after yellow fever vaccination. Broader study findings: Peaking on day 5 versus 15, the secondary response was faster but weaker.

TCRdb reprocessed the 5' RACE reads with MiXCR, giving one entry per CDR3 protein. The table records about 340,000 distinct CDR3 sequences, around 12% of them present only once. This clonotype was seen repeatedly, ten times or more. Antigen: not known. This CDR3 contains 15 residues. Between the trimmed V and J ends, which lost 6 bases and 0 bases, there was a span of 12 bases. The V gene's germline CDR1 is SNHLY and CDR2 FYNNEI. The chain employs TRBV2 and TRBJ1-3; a weak D match, TRBD1 (5 bases). The sample in question was CD4+ T cells sorted from PBMCs, obtained 15 days after the yellow fever booster vaccination. The TCR comes from a young man who received the YFV17D yellow fever vaccine. The CDR3 sequence is CASRRRQFSGNTIYF. The CDR3 DNA follows: TGTGCCAGCAGGCGCCGACAGTTCTCTGGAAACACCATATATTTT.